The sequence of this TCR beta chain was determined in a study of CD8 T cells in Susac syndrome. The length of the CDR3 is 15 residues. The V gene lost 4 bases and the J gene lost 2 bases, with 14 bases spanning the gap. Germline V lookup: CDR1 LGHDT, CDR2 YNNKEL (reference sequence). Random hexamers were used to reverse transcribe an amount of about 0.45 to 1 ug RNA. It was immunoSEQ multiplex PCR that amplified TCR beta CDR3 across 54 Vbeta and 13 Jbeta. One entry per CDR3 protein results from TCRdb running MiXCR on the immunoSEQ multiplex PCR reads. The repertoire holds about 150,000 distinct CDR3 sequences, with approximately 95% as singletons.

The chain uses TRBV3-1 and TRBJ2-5; D gene unclear. This TCR was recovered from a human donor with Susac syndrome. The sample taken for sequencing was CD4+ T cells from PBMCs. Written as DNA, the CDR3 is TGTGCCAGCAGCCTCCGGCGGAGTAGGCAAGAGACCCAGTACTTC. Protein product: CASSLRRSRQETQYF.